The rows below give T cell receptor beta chains drawn from one sample of a study of vaccination and CD4 T cells after COVID-19. Antigens for these TCRs are unknown. In TCRdb, the PCR reads were re-called with MiXCR into one record per CDR3 protein. Counted here are more than 9,000 distinct CDR3 sequences, less than 75% occurring once; the ten biggest clones make up roughly 17%. The sequenced sample consisted of CD4+ T cells from blood, cultured in vitro. Receptor source: a human donor who had recovered from COVID-19. Each CDR3 is given with its conserved first and last residue. A D gene is named only where the DNA matches it firmly. Size tells how often a clone was seen (once, few, many) or the class of an expanded clone, and some rows leave it out.

V,size,J,D,DNA,CDR3
TRBV27,once,TRBJ2-6,NA,TGTGCCAGCAGTCCGTACAGGACCTCTGGGGCCAACGTCCTGACTTTC,CASSPYRTSGANVLTF
TRBV4-2,NA,TRBJ2-2,TRBD2,TGTGCCAGCAGCCAGGCCTGGGGGGCGGGAGGACCCCCCGGCGGGGAGCTGTTTTTT,CASSQAWGAGGPPGGELFF
TRBV21-1,few,TRBJ1-2,NA,TGTGCCAGCAGCCCCCCGGCCTATGGCTACACCTTC,CASSPPAYGYTF
TRBV12-3/TRBV12-4,NA,TRBJ2-3,TRBD1,TGTGCCAGCAGCAGGGGGTACCGCACAGATACGCAGTATTTT,CASSRGYRTDTQYF
TRBV19,NA,TRBJ1-2,NA,TGTGCCAGTAGTGCCAAGGGGGGGAACCGAGACTATGGCTACACCTTC,CASSAKGGNRDYGYTF
TRBV19,few,TRBJ2-3,TRBD2,TGTGCCAGTAGCGTACTAGCGGGTACAGATACGCAGTATTTT,CASSVLAGTDTQYF
TRBV30,large,TRBJ1-3,NA,TGTGCCTGGACCGTCTCTGGAAACACCATATATTTT,CAWTVSGNTIYF
TRBV24-1,few,TRBJ1-5,NA,TGTGCCACCGCAGCTCGAGGGCTCGGCAATCAGCCCCAGCATTTT,CATAARGLGNQPQHF
TRBV30,few,TRBJ2-6,TRBD1,TGTGCCTGGAGTTCTGGGACAGGGATCTCTGGGGCCAACGTCCTGACTTTC,CAWSSGTGISGANVLTF
TRBV20-1,NA,TRBJ1-1,TRBD1,TGCACGGTCGACAGGGGAGCAGGAACTGAAGCTTTCTTT,CTVDRGAGTEAFF
TRBV2,NA,TRBJ2-3,NA,TGTGCCAGCAAGGGGGGTACTAGCACAGATACGCAGTATTTT,CASKGGTSTDTQYF
TRBV6-1,medium-sized,TRBJ1-5,NA,TGTGCCAGCAGTGGCGATGGGGGTGTTGGTCAGCCCCAGCATTTT,CASSGDGGVGQPQHF
TRBV27,NA,TRBJ1-1,NA,TGTGCCAGCAGGGAACAGTATATGAACACTGAAGCTTTCTTT,CASREQYMNTEAFF
TRBV7-3,once,TRBJ2-2,TRBD1,TGTGCCAGCAGCTTGGGCCCTGACAGGGGGAACACCGGGGAGCTGTTTTTT,CASSLGPDRGNTGELFF
TRBV7-2,NA,TRBJ1-2,NA,TGTGCCAGCAGCCAAGAACGAGTAGCTAACTATGGCTACACCTTC,CASSQERVANYGYTF
TRBV7-9,NA,TRBJ2-1,NA,TGTGCCAGTAGTACAGGCTCTCTCGAGTTCTTC,CASSTGSLEFF
TRBV5-1,few,TRBJ2-2,TRBD2,TGCGCCAGCAGCGAGTCTAGCGGGAGGCAGAACACCGGGGAGCTGTTTTTT,CASSESSGRQNTGELFF
TRBV15,NA,TRBJ1-2,NA,TGTGCCACCAGCCCCCCGGGGGTGAACAACTATGGCTACACCTTC,CATSPPGVNNYGYTF
TRBV11-2,few,TRBJ1-1,NA,TGTGCCAGCAGCTTAGGAGGATCCGGGGACACTGAAGCTTTCTTT,CASSLGGSGDTEAFF
TRBV11-2,NA,TRBJ1-6,NA,TGTGCCAGCAGCTTAGGAGGGGGGAATTCACCCCTCCACTTT,CASSLGGGNSPLHF
TRBV19,NA,TRBJ2-4,TRBD2,TGTGCCAGTAGTATTTCGTCTAGCGGGGGCCGGGGAGGCAAAAACATTCAGTACTTC,CASSISSSGGRGGKNIQYF
TRBV28,few,TRBJ1-2,TRBD1,TGTGCCAGCAGTTCCCTTACCGGGACAGGGTACGGGTTTGATGGCTACACCTTC,CASSSLTGTGYGFDGYTF
TRBV7-3,NA,TRBJ2-1,NA,TGTGCCAGCAGCCGGGATGGTAGCCACAATGAGCAGTTCTTC,CASSRDGSHNEQFF
TRBV30,NA,TRBJ1-2,NA,TGTGCCTGGAGCCCGAAGGGGAGCCATGGCTACACCTTC,CAWSPKGSHGYTF
TRBV18,NA,TRBJ1-6,NA,TGTGCCAGCTCACCACCCCGGGGCCAAAGCTCCTATAATTCACCCCTCCACTTT,CASSPPRGQSSYNSPLHF
TRBV28,NA,TRBJ2-3,NA,TGTGCCAGCAGCACCCGCACAGATACGCAGTATTTT,CASSTRTDTQYF
TRBV12-3/TRBV12-4,few,TRBJ1-2,NA,TGTGCCAGCAGTTGGCAGAGGACCTATGGCTACACCTTC,CASSWQRTYGYTF
TRBV6-5,NA,TRBJ2-1,TRBD2,TGTGCCAGCAGTTACCTGGGGGGGAGCCATGAGCAGTTCTTC,CASSYLGGSHEQFF
TRBV6-4,once,TRBJ2-1,TRBD2,TGTGCCAGCAGTTACTCGGGAGGGCGGTACAATGAGCAGTTCTTC,CASSYSGGRYNEQFF
TRBV19,NA,TRBJ2-1,NA,TGTGCCAGTAGATATATTGGGGGGAAGTACAATGAGCAGTTCTTC,CASRYIGGKYNEQFF
TRBV6-1,NA,TRBJ1-2,NA,TGTGCCAGCAGTGGCGGACCCAGGGACTTAGGGGTTGGCTACACCTTC,CASSGGPRDLGVGYTF
TRBV25-1,few,TRBJ1-6,NA,TGTGCCAGCGCGACCTTCGACGACAGAATTAATTCACCCCTCCACTTT,CASATFDDRINSPLHF
TRBV6-5,NA,TRBJ1-2,NA,TGTGCCAGCAGTTACGCGGGATTTCAAGGGGGCTACACCTTC,CASSYAGFQGGYTF
TRBV7-6,NA,TRBJ1-1,NA,TGTGCCAGCAGCTTCCGGGAGGGGCTGGGAACTGAAGCTTTCTTT,CASSFREGLGTEAFF
TRBV19,medium-sized,TRBJ1-2,NA,TGTGCCACCTTACCGGGACCGCTTAACTATGGCTACACCTTC,CATLPGPLNYGYTF
TRBV28,NA,TRBJ2-7,NA,TGTGCCAGCAGTTTAGGGTACGAGCAGTACTTC,CASSLGYEQYF
TRBV28,NA,TRBJ1-6,NA,TGTGCCAGCAGGGGGGATTCACCCCTCCACTTT,CASRGDSPLHF
TRBV7-2,few,TRBJ2-5,TRBD2,TGTGCCAGCAGCCCCAGACTAGCGGGAGGGCCAAGGCAAGAGACCCAGTACTTC,CASSPRLAGGPRQETQYF
TRBV6-5,NA,TRBJ2-7,TRBD2,TGTGCCAGCAGTTACTCGGAACCGGGACTAGCGGGAGGGGGCTACGAGCAGTACTTC,CASSYSEPGLAGGGYEQYF
TRBV5-6,NA,TRBJ1-2,NA,TGTGCCAGCAGCTTGGTTGGTGCTCGGGGACATGGCTACACCTTC,CASSLVGARGHGYTF
TRBV6-5,NA,TRBJ1-1,NA,TGTGCCAGCAGTTACTCCCGGGGGCTAATGAACACTGAAGCTTTCTTT,CASSYSRGLMNTEAFF
TRBV7-6,few,TRBJ2-7,NA,TGTGCCAGCAGCTTAACAGACTGGGGTAAGCGCGAGCAGTACTTC,CASSLTDWGKREQYF
TRBV11-3,NA,TRBJ1-2,NA,TGTGCCAGCAGCGTTCTGGCAGCCTACGGCTACACCTTC,CASSVLAAYGYTF
TRBV6-1,once,TRBJ1-5,NA,TGTGCCAGCAGCAAGGGACTGGCGGGGCAGCCCCAGCATTTT,CASSKGLAGQPQHF
TRBV12-3/TRBV12-4,NA,TRBJ2-7,TRBD2,TGTGCCAGCGGTACTAGCGGGAGGGCCTACGAGCAGTACTTC,CASGTSGRAYEQYF
TRBV19,once,TRBJ2-7,NA,TGTGCCAGTAGTCCCCAGGGCAACTACGAGCAGTACTTC,CASSPQGNYEQYF
TRBV12-3/TRBV12-4,few,TRBJ1-2,NA,TGTGCCAGCAGTCCGGGACCGAGCTATGGCTACACCTTC,CASSPGPSYGYTF
TRBV25-1,NA,TRBJ2-7,TRBD1,TGTGCCAGCAGGGACAGGGTAAGGGGGGAGCAGTACTTC,CASRDRVRGEQYF